One and the same sample provided the 8 T cell receptor beta chains below, sequenced in a study of blood T cells in healthy people across ages. A second PCR, run for about 7 to 11 cycles, used a sample-barcoded 5' primer plus a J-beta primer mix. TCRdb re-analysed the 5' RACE reads in MiXCR, keeping a single row per CDR3 protein. The data show 1.5 million or so distinct CDR3 sequences, 40% to 45% seen once. The specimen sequenced was blood. These receptors all stem from a woman between 18 and 29 years old in good health.

V usage is TRBV2 and J usage is TRBJ1-6; perhaps TRBD1 as D (6 bases). Germline V gives CDR1 SNHLY, CDR2 FYNNEI. There are 15 residues in the CDR3. Trimming shortened V by 1 base and J by 7 bases, and 11 bases separated the two germline ends. The CDR3 here is CASSEGGHENSPLHF. CDR3 bases: TGTGCCAGCAGTGAAGGGGGACACGAAAATTCACCCCTCCACTTT. Based on the CDR3 plus reference TRBV2 and TRBJ1-6, the full variable domain is EPEVTQTPSHQVTQMGQEVILRCVPISNHLYFYWYRQILGQKVEFLVSFYNNEISEKSEIFDDQFSVERPDGSNFTLKIRSTKLEDSAMYFCASSEGGHENSPLHFGNGTRLTVT.

As for this clonotype: A read error may account for a junction end that differs from germline. CDR3 in amino acids: CAGSLSTGGLSGANVLTF. The CDR3 bases are TGCGCCGGCAGCTTATCGACAGGGGGCCTCTCTGGGGCCAACGTCCTGACTTTC. The V and J genes are TRBV5-1 and TRBJ2-6, with 10 bases aligning to TRBD1. CDR1 SGHRS and CDR2 YFSETQ come from the germline V gene. The CDR3 runs 18 residues.

This clonotype was counted between two and nine times. The chain recombines TRBV19 with TRBJ2-7; a possible D gene is TRBD1 (6 bases). The CDR3 extends over 13 amino acids. The germline gives CDR1 LNHDA, CDR2 SQIVND (reference sequence). V lost 4 bases, J lost 3 bases, and 10 bases lay in between. The CDR3 DNA follows: TGTGCCAGTAGTACCGGACAGTTCTACGAGCAGTACTTC. It specifies CASSTGQFYEQYF. Together with reference TRBV19 and TRBJ2-7, the CDR3 gives the full variable domain: DGGITQSPKYLFRKEGQNVTLSCEQNLNHDAMYWYRQDPGQGLRLIYYSQIVNDFQKGDIAEGYSVSREKKESFPLTVTSAQKNPTAFYLCASSTGQFYEQYFGPGTRLTVT.

Points on this clonotype: One end of the junction varies from germline; a read error may be responsible. The chain couples TRBV7-2 to TRBJ2-5; no firm D call. The CDR3 covers 14 residues. Germline assignment: CDR1 SGHTA and CDR2 FQGNSA. The CDR3 nucleotides are TGTTCCAGCAGCTTCGGCGGTAATCAAGAGATCCAGTACTTC. Protein sequence: CSSSFGGNQEIQYF.

The V call is TRBV28, the J call TRBJ1-1, with D hard to call. The CDR3 runs to 13 residues. V was shortened by 6 bases and J by 5 bases, with 13 bases between the two germline ends. Germline-derived CDR1 and CDR2 are MDHEN and SYDVKM. The CDR3 here is CASRPQSLTEAFF. DNA for the CDR3: TGTGCCAGCAGGCCACAATCTTTGACTGAAGCTTTCTTT.

The chain has TRBV6-1 and TRBJ1-5, with D maybe TRBD1 (5 bases). This CDR3 is 15 amino acids long. CDR1 is MNHNS, CDR2 SASEGT, per germline. V was pared by 7 bases and J by 6 bases, with 19 bases between. This CDR3 is CASIRESGYRQPQHF. Here the CDR3 DNA reads TGTGCCAGCATTCGCGAGTCAGGGTATCGTCAGCCCCAGCATTTT.

The chain recombines TRBV29-1 with TRBJ1-1; D is perhaps TRBD1 (5 bases). V lost 7 bases to trimming and J lost 2 bases, with 14 bases between them. Germline V CDR1 and CDR2: SQVTM, ANQGSEA. CDR3 size: 13 residues. CDR3 in amino acids: CSASEGLNTEAFF. The CDR3 DNA sequence: TGCAGCGCCAGCGAGGGGCTCAACACTGAAGCTTTCTTT.

This clonotype was seen ten or more times. The chain carries TRBV7-2 and TRBJ2-2; D is unresolved. Germline CDR1 reads SGHTA; CDR2 reads FQGNSA. V was clipped by 6 bases and J by 1 base, with 9 bases between them. The CDR3 is 14 amino acids. The CDR3 DNA follows: TGTGCCAGCAGACCCGACGGGAACACCGGGGAGCTGTTTTTT. Translation gives CASRPDGNTGELFF.